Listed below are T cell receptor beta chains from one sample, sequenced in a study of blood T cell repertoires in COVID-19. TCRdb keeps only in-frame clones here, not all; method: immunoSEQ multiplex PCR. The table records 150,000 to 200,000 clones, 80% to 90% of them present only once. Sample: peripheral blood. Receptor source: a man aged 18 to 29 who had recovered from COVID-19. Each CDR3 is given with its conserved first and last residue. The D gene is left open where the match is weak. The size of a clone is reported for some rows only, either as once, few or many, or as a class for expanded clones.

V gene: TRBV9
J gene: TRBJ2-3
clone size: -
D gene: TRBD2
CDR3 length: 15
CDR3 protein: CASSPGRAGLDTQYF
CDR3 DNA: TGTGCCAGCAGCCCTGGGAGGGCCGGGTTGGATACGCAGTATTTT

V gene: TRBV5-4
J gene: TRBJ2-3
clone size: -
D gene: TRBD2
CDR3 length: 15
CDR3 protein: CASSLKRELVDTQYF
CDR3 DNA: TGTGCCAGCAGCTTGAAGCGGGAGTTGGTAGATACGCAGTATTTT

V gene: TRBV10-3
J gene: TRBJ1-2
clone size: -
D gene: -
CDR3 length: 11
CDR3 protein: CAIRTGGGYTF
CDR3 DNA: TGTGCCATCAGGACCGGCGGGGGGTACACCTTC

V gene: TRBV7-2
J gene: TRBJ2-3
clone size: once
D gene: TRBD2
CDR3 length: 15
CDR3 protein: CASKVLAGGPDTQYF
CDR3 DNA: TGTGCCAGCAAGGTACTAGCGGGAGGGCCGGATACGCAGTATTTT

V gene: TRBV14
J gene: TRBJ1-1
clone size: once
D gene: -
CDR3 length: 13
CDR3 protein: CASSGTLHTEAFF
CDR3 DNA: TGTGCCAGCAGCGGGACACTCCACACTGAAGCTTTCTTT

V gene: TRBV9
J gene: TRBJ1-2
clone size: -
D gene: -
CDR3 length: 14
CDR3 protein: CASSADGANYGYTF
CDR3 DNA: TGTGCCAGCAGCGCCGACGGAGCTAACTATGGCTACACCTTC

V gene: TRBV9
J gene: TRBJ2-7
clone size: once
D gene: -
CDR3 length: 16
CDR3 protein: CASSVDGSGTSYEQYF
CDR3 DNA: TGTGCCAGCAGCGTAGATGGAAGCGGGACATCCTACGAGCAGTACTTC

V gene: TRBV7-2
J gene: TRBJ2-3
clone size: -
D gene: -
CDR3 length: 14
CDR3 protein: CASRLGGGTDTQYF
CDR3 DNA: TGTGCCAGCAGATTGGGAGGGGGGACAGATACGCAGTATTTT

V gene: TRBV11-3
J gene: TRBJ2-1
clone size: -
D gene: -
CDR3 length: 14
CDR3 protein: CASSVRGTPNEQFF
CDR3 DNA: TGTGCCAGCAGTGTTAGGGGGACCCCCAATGAGCAGTTCTTC

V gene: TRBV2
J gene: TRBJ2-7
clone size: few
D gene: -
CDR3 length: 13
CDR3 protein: CASSYTGNYEQYF
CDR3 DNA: TGTGCCAGCAGCTATACAGGGAACTACGAGCAGTACTTC

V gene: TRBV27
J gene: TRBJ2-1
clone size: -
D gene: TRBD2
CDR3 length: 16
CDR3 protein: CASRAGGASPYNEQFF
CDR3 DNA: TGTGCCAGCAGGGCGGGGGGCGCTTCCCCCTACAATGAGCAGTTCTTC

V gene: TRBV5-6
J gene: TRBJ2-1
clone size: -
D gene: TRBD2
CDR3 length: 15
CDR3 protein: CASKFGTSGYNEQFF
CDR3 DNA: TGTGCCAGCAAGTTCGGGACTAGCGGCTACAATGAGCAGTTCTTC

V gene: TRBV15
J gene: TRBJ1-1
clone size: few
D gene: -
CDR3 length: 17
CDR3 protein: CATSRDRGGLRGTEAFF
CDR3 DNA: TGTGCCACCAGCAGAGATCGAGGCGGGCTCCGGGGCACTGAAGCTTTCTTT

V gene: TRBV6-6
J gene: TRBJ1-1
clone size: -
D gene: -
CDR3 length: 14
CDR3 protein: CASSHADSLGEAFF
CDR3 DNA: TGTGCCAGCAGTCACGCAGACAGTTTAGGTGAAGCTTTCTTT

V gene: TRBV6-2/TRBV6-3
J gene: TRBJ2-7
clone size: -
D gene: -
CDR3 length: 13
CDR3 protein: CASSPGQTYEQYF
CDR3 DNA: TGTGCCAGCAGCCCCGGACAAACCTACGAGCAGTACTTC

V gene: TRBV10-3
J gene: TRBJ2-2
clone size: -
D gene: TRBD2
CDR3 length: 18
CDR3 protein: CAISESMGLASNTGELFF
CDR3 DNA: TGTGCCATCAGTGAGTCGATGGGACTAGCGTCGAACACCGGGGAGCTGTTTTTT

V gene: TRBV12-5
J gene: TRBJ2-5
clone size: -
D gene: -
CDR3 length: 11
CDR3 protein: CASGIRETQYF
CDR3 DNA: TGTGCTAGTGGTATCAGGGAGACCCAGTACTTC

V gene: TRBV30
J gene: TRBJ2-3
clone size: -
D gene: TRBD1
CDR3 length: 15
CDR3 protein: CAWRLGQGMTDTQYF
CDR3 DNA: TGTGCCTGGAGGCTGGGACAGGGAATGACAGATACGCAGTATTTT

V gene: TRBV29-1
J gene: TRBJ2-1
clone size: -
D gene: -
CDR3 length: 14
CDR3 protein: CSVFPTLSGNEQFF
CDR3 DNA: TGCAGCGTTTTTCCAACCCTCTCAGGGAATGAGCAGTTCTTC

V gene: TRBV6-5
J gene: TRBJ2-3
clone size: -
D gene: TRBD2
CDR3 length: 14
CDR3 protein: CASIALAGPGTQYF
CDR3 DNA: TGTGCCAGCATAGCACTAGCGGGGCCGGGGACGCAGTATTTT

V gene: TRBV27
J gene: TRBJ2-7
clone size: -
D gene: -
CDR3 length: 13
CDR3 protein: CASSPRVAFEQYF
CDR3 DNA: TGTGCCAGCAGTCCCCGGGTAGCGTTCGAGCAGTACTTC

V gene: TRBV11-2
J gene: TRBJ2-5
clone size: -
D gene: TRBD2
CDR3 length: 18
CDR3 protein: CASSLLGGLAGSQETQYF
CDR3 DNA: TGTGCCAGCAGCCTCCTAGGTGGGCTAGCGGGCTCCCAAGAGACCCAGTACTTC

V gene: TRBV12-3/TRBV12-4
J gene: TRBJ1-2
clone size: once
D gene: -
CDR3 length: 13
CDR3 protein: CASRRSGAHGYTF
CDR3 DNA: TGTGCCAGCAGGAGGAGTGGGGCCCATGGCTACACCTTC

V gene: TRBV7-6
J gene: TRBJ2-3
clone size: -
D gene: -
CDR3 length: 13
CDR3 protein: CASSSQGADTQYF
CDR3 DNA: TGTGCCAGCAGCTCACAGGGAGCAGATACGCAGTATTTT

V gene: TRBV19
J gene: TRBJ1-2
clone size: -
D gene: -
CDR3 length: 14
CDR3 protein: CASSFSGTTYGYTF
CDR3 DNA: TGTGCCAGTAGTTTCTCCGGGACAACTTATGGCTACACCTTC

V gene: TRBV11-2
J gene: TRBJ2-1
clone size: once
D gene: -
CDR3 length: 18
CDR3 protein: CASSLGQMSGLAYNEQFF
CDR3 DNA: TGTGCCAGCAGCTTAGGGCAGATGTCGGGATTAGCCTACAATGAGCAGTTCTTC

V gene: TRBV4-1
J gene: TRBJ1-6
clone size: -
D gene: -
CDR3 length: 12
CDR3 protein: CASSPNSSPLHF
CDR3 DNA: TGCGCCAGCAGCCCGAACAGTTCACCCCTCCACTTT